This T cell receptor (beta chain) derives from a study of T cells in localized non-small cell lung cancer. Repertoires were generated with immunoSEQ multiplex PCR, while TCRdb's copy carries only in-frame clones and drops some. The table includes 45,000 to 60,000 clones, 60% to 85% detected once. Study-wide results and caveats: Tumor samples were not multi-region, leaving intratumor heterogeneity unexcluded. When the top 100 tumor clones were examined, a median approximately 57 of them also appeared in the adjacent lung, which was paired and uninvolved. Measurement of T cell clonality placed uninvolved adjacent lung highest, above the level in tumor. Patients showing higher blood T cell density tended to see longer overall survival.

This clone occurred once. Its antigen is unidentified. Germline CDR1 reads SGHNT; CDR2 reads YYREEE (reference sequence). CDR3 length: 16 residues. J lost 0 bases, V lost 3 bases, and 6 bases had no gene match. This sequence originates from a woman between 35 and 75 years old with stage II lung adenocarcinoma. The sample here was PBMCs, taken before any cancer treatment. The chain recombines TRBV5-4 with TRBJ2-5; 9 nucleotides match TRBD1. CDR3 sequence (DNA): TGTGCCAGCAGCTCATTGACAGGGGGGTACCAAGAGACCCAGTACTTC. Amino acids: CASSSLTGGYQETQYF. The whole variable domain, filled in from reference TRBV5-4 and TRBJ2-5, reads ETGVTQSPTHLIKTRGQQVTLRCSSQSGHNTVSWYQQALGQGPQFIFQYYREEENGRGNFPPRFSGLQFPNYSSELNVNALELDDSALYLCASSSLTGGYQETQYFGPGTRLLVL.